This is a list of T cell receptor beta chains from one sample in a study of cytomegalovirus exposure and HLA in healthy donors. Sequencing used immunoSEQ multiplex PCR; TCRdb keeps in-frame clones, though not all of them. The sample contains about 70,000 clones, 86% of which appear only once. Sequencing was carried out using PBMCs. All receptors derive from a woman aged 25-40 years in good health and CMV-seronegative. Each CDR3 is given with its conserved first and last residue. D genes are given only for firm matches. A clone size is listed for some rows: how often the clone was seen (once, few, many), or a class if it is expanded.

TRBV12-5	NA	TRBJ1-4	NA	CASGLVIDRSLGKLFF	TGTGCTAGTGGTTTGGTAATAGACAGGTCGTTGGGAAAACTGTTTTTT
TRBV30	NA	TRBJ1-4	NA	CAWSPGGREEKLFF	TGTGCCTGGAGTCCCGGCGGGAGAGAGGAAAAACTGTTTTTT
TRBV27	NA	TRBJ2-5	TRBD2	CASSSSTSGQETQYF	TGTGCCAGCAGTTCATCGACTAGCGGTCAAGAGACCCAGTACTTC
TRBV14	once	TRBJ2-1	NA	CASSRLAAISYNEQFF	TGTGCCAGCAGCCGTTTAGCGGCTATCTCCTACAATGAGCAGTTCTTC
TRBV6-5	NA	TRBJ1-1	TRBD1	CASSYPDREAFF	TGTGCCAGCAGTTACCCGGACAGGGAAGCTTTCTTT
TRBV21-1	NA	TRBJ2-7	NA	CASTTCGSSYEQYF	TGTGCCAGCACCACTTGCGGGAGCTCCTACGAGCAGTACTTC
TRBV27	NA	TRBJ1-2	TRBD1	CASSLLQGTGYTF	TGTGCCAGCAGTTTATTACAGGGGACTGGCTACACCTTC
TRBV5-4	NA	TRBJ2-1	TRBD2	CASSFGTSGRTEQFF	TGTGCCAGCAGCTTCGGGACTAGCGGGAGAACTGAGCAGTTCTTC
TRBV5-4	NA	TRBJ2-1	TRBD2	CASSLGLAGPPYNEQFF	TGTGCCAGCAGCTTAGGACTAGCGGGACCCCCCTACAATGAGCAGTTCTTC
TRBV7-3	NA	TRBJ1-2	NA	CASSLNTGVGYTF	TGTGCCAGCAGCCTGAATACGGGGGTAGGCTACACCTTC
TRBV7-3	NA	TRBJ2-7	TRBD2	CASSSAGGDHYEQYF	TGTGCCAGCAGCTCCGCGGGGGGGGACCACTACGAGCAGTACTTC
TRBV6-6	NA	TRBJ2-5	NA	CASSYQAFQETQYF	TGTGCCAGCAGTTACCAGGCGTTCCAAGAGACCCAGTACTTC
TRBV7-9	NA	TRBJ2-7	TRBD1	CASRDRASYEQYF	TGTGCCAGCAGGGACAGGGCATCCTACGAGCAGTACTTC
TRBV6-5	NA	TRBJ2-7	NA	CASSYSGAGSYEQYF	TGTGCCAGCAGTTACTCAGGGGCAGGATCCTACGAGCAGTACTTC
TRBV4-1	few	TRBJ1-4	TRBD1	CASSRGQGNEKLFF	TGCGCCAGCAGCCGGGGACAGGGGAATGAAAAACTGTTTTTT
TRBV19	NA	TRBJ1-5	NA	CASSIVGYQPQHF	TGTGCCAGTAGTATAGTGGGCTATCAGCCCCAGCATTTT
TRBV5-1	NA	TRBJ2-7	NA	CASSLSVGLYEQYF	TGCGCCAGCAGCTTAAGCGTGGGTCTCTACGAGCAGTACTTC
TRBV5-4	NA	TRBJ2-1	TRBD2	CASSWPLAESSYNEQFF	TGTGCCAGTAGCTGGCCACTAGCGGAGTCCTCCTACAATGAGCAGTTCTTC
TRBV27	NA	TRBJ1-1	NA	CASSFRQRNTEAFF	TGTGCCAGCAGTTTCCGACAGAGGAACACTGAAGCTTTCTTT
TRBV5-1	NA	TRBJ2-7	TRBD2	CASRTSGYEQYF	TGCGCCAGCCGGACTAGCGGCTACGAGCAGTACTTC
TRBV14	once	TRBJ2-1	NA	CASSWDWYFNEQFF	TGTGCCAGCAGCTGGGACTGGTACTTCAATGAGCAGTTCTTC
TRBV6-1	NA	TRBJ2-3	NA	CAGSNRESQYF	TGTGCCGGCAGTAACAGGGAGTCGCAGTATTTT
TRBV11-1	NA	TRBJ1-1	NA	CASSLSLRAANTEAFF	TGTGCCAGCAGCTTAAGCCTGAGGGCAGCTAACACTGAAGCTTTCTTT
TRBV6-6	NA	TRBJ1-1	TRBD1	CASSYGQDNTEAFF	TGTGCCAGCAGTTATGGACAGGATAACACTGAAGCTTTCTTT
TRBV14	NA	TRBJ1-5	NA	CASSQGYYQPQHF	TGTGCCAGCAGCCAAGGGTACTATCAGCCCCAGCATTTT
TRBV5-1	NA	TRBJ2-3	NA	CASSPEGEVGTDTQYF	TGCGCCAGCAGCCCCGAAGGGGAAGTTGGCACAGATACGCAGTATTTT
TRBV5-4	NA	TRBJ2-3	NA	CASSLDLEADTQYF	TGTGCCAGCAGCTTGGATCTAGAAGCAGATACGCAGTATTTT
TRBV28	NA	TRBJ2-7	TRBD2	CASRRERGNYEQYF	TGTGCCAGCAGGAGAGAGCGGGGCAACTACGAGCAGTACTTC
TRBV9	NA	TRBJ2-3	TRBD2	CASSPSSGGGYSSTDTQYF	TGTGCCAGCAGCCCCTCTAGCGGGGGGGGGTATTCTAGCACAGATACGCAGTATTTT
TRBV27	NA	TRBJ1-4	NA	CASSPWGSAGEKLFF	TGTGCCAGCAGTCCGTGGGGCTCGGCGGGAGAAAAACTGTTTTTT
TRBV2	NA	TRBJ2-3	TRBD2	CASKVGLAGSRGTDTQYF	TGTGCCAGCAAAGTGGGCCTAGCGGGAAGTAGGGGCACAGATACGCAGTATTTT
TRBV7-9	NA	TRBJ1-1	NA	CASSFEGNTEAFF	TGTGCCAGCAGCTTTGAGGGGAACACTGAAGCTTTCTTT
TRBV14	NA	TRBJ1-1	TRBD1	CASSQDDRGPNTEAFF	TGTGCCAGCAGCCAAGATGACAGGGGGCCGAACACTGAAGCTTTCTTT
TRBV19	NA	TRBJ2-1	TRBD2	CASRDRLAPSSYNEQFF	TGTGCCAGTAGGGACCGACTAGCGCCGAGCTCCTACAATGAGCAGTTCTTC
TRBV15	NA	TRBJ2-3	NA	CATSRPDRSLQGDTQYF	TGTGCCACCAGCAGGCCTGACAGGAGTTTACAAGGAGATACGCAGTATTTT
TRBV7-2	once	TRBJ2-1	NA	CASSLPDGSIQLGEQFF	TGTGCCAGCAGCTTACCCGACGGGAGTATACAATTAGGTGAGCAGTTCTTC
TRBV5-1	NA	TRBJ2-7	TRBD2	CASADGTSGLYEQYF	TGCGCCAGCGCAGATGGGACTAGCGGGCTCTACGAGCAGTACTTC
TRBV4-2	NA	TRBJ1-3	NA	CASSQEIRGAGGNTIYF	TGTGCCAGCAGCCAAGAAATCCGGGGGGCGGGTGGAAACACCATATATTTT
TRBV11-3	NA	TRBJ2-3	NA	CASNPSGTDTQYF	TGTGCCAGCAATCCCAGCGGCACAGATACGCAGTATTTT
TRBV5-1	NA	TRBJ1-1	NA	CASSTTGLNTEAFF	TGCGCCAGCAGCACGACAGGATTGAACACTGAAGCTTTCTTT
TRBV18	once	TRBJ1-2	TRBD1	CASSPGTGPEGYTF	TGTGCCAGCTCACCCGGGACAGGGCCCGAAGGCTACACCTTC
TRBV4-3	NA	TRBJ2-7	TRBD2	CASSQGTSAAYEQYF	TGCGCCAGCAGCCAGGGGACTAGCGCGGCCTACGAGCAGTACTTC
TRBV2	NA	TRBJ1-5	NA	CASSEWGGLSNQPQHF	TGTGCCAGCAGTGAGTGGGGGGGGCTTAGCAATCAGCCCCAGCATTTT
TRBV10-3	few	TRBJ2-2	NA	CAISDRLAGELFF	TGTGCCATCAGTGACAGACTCGCCGGGGAGCTGTTTTTT
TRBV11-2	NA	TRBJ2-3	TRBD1	CASSETTGVTDTQYF	TGTGCCAGCAGCGAGACCACAGGGGTAACAGATACGCAGTATTTT
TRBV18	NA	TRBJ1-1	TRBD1	CASSRDRDTEAFF	TGTGCCAGCTCACGCGACAGGGACACTGAAGCTTTCTTT
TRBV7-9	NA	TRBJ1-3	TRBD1	CASSLILGQLGNTIYF	TGTGCCAGCAGCTTAATATTGGGACAGCTAGGAAACACCATATATTTT
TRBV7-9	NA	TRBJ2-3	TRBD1	CASSPLPGQGTDTQYF	TGTGCCAGCAGCCCGTTACCGGGACAGGGAACAGATACGCAGTATTTT
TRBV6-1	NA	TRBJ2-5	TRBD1	CASSATGETQYF	TGTGCCAGCAGTGCGACAGGGGAGACCCAGTACTTC
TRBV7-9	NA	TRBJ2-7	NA	CASSLDSRHLSYEQYF	TGTGCCAGCAGCTTAGACTCACGACACCTCTCCTACGAGCAGTACTTC
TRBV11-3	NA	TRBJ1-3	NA	CASSPRDRFSGNTIYF	TGTGCCAGCAGCCCCCGAGACAGGTTCTCTGGAAACACCATATATTTT
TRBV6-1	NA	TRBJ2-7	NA	CASSPGLATEQYF	TGTGCCAGCAGCCCCGGTCTAGCGACCGAGCAGTACTTC
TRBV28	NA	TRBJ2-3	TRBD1	CASSLAGTGSVDTQYF	TGTGCCAGCAGTTTGGCCGGGACAGGGAGCGTAGATACGCAGTATTTT
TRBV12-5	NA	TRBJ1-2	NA	CASSAGNYGYTF	TGTGCTAGTAGTGCGGGTAACTATGGCTACACCTTC
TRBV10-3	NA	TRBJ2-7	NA	CAITSEQYF	TGTGCCATCACGAGCGAGCAGTACTTC
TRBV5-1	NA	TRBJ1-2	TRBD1	CASSSGQDHGYTF	TGCGCCAGCAGCTCAGGACAGGATCATGGCTACACCTTC
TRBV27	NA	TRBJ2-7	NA	CASSYSRDTIYEQYF	TGTGCCAGCAGTTATTCAAGGGACACCATCTACGAGCAGTACTTC
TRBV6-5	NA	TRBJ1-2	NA	CASTAGVFYGYTF	TGTGCCAGCACCGCCGGGGTATTCTATGGCTACACCTTC
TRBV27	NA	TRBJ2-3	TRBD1	CASSLWAGTVTDTQYF	TGTGCCAGCAGTTTATGGGCCGGGACAGTCACAGATACGCAGTATTTT
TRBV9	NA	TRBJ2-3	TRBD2	CASSALAGSSTDTQYF	TGTGCCAGCAGCGCTTTAGCGGGATCTAGCACAGATACGCAGTATTTT